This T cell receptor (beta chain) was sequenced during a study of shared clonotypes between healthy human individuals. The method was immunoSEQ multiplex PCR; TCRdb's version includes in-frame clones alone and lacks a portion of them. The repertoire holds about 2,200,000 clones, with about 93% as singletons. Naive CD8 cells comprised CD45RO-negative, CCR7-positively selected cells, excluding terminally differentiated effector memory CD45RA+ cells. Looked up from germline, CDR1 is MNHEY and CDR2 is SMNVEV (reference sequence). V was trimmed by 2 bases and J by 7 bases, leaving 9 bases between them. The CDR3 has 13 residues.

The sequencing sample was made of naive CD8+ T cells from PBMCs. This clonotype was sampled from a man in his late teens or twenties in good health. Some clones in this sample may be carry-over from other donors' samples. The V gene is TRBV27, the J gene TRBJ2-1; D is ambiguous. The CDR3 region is CASSLTRRNEQFF. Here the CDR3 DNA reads TGTGCCAGCAGTTTAACAAGAAGAAATGAGCAGTTCTTC.